Listed below are T cell receptor beta chains from one sample, sequenced in a study of T cell repertoires in cytomegalovirus infection. In TCRdb, the reads were re-called with MiXCR into one record per CDR3 protein. The sample carries about 490,000 distinct CDR3 sequences, around a quarter recorded once. The source material was PBMCs. These receptors were obtained from a human donor in good health (CMV status not recorded). Some clones in this sample may be carry-over from other donors' samples. The CDR3 runs from the conserved cysteine through the conserved F or W. A D gene is named only where the DNA matches it firmly. Clone size is not always given. Where it is, it says once, few, many or a class for expanded clones.

V gene: TRBV10-3
D gene: -
J gene: TRBJ2-1
clone size: -
CDR3 protein: CAISEGRANEQFF
CDR3 DNA: TGTGCCATCAGTGAGGGAAGGGCGAATGAGCAGTTCTTC

V gene: TRBV12-3/TRBV12-4
D gene: TRBD2
J gene: TRBJ2-5
clone size: -
CDR3 protein: CASSREGGETQYF
CDR3 DNA: TGTGCCAGCAGTCGGGAGGGTGGAGAGACCCAGTACTTC

V gene: TRBV2
D gene: -
J gene: TRBJ1-5
clone size: -
CDR3 protein: CASSTDYSNQPQHF
CDR3 DNA: TGTGCCAGCTCGACAGACTATAGCAATCAGCCCCAGCATTTT

V gene: TRBV6-2/TRBV6-3
D gene: TRBD2
J gene: TRBJ2-7
clone size: -
CDR3 protein: CASSGGRSYEQYF
CDR3 DNA: TGTGCCAGTTCGGGAGGACGCTCCTACGAGCAGTACTTC

V gene: TRBV7-2
D gene: TRBD2
J gene: TRBJ2-1
clone size: many
CDR3 protein: CASSLGGLAGGNEQFF
CDR3 DNA: TGTGCCAGCAGCTTAGGGGGGTTAGCGGGAGGCAATGAGCAGTTCTTC

V gene: TRBV29-1
D gene: -
J gene: TRBJ2-2
clone size: -
CDR3 protein: CSVEVWGASVGELFF
CDR3 DNA: TGCAGCGTTGAAGTGTGGGGCGCTAGTGTCGGGGAGCTGTTTTTT

V gene: TRBV10-3
D gene: TRBD1
J gene: TRBJ2-4
clone size: once
CDR3 protein: CAISEWDRAPVAKNIQYF
CDR3 DNA: TGTGCCATCAGTGAGTGGGACAGGGCACCGGTAGCCAAAAACATTCAGTACTTC

V gene: TRBV7-9
D gene: TRBD1
J gene: TRBJ2-4
clone size: -
CDR3 protein: CASSLTGEWAKNIQYF
CDR3 DNA: TGTGCCAGCAGCTTAACAGGGGAATGGGCCAAAAACATTCAGTACTTC

V gene: TRBV7-9
D gene: TRBD1
J gene: TRBJ1-2
clone size: many
CDR3 protein: CASSQPSGQFSYGYTF
CDR3 DNA: TGTGCCAGCAGCCAACCGTCGGGACAGTTCTCCTATGGCTACACCTTC

V gene: TRBV12-3/TRBV12-4
D gene: -
J gene: TRBJ1-6
clone size: many
CDR3 protein: CASSPLGNHLHF
CDR3 DNA: TGTGCCAGCAGTCCACTGGGGAACCACCTCCACTTT

V gene: TRBV29-1
D gene: TRBD1
J gene: TRBJ1-1
clone size: few
CDR3 protein: CSVLTGSTAFGGAFF
CDR3 DNA: TGCAGCGTCCTGACAGGGTCAACGGCATTTGGGGGAGCTTTCTTT

V gene: TRBV7-2
D gene: TRBD1
J gene: TRBJ2-5
clone size: many
CDR3 protein: CASSSGTGGSKTQYF
CDR3 DNA: TGTGCCAGCAGCTCCGGGACAGGGGGCTCGAAGACCCAGTACTTC

V gene: TRBV4-3
D gene: -
J gene: TRBJ2-2
clone size: -
CDR3 protein: CASSQEPPGNTGELFF
CDR3 DNA: TGCGCCAGCAGCCAAGAGCCCCCGGGTAACACCGGGGAGCTGTTTTTT

V gene: TRBV19
D gene: -
J gene: TRBJ2-2
clone size: -
CDR3 protein: CATQQLANTGELFF
CDR3 DNA: TGTGCCACTCAACAGCTCGCGAACACCGGGGAGCTGTTTTTT

V gene: TRBV27
D gene: -
J gene: TRBJ1-5
clone size: -
CDR3 protein: CASSLDPRADQPQHF
CDR3 DNA: TGTGCCAGCAGTTTAGATCCCAGGGCCGATCAGCCCCAGCATTTT

V gene: TRBV6-5
D gene: TRBD2
J gene: TRBJ2-1
clone size: few
CDR3 protein: CASSYLAGPYNEQFF
CDR3 DNA: TGTGCCAGCAGTTACTTAGCGGGCCCCTACAATGAGCAGTTCTTC

V gene: TRBV12-5
D gene: TRBD1
J gene: TRBJ2-1
clone size: many
CDR3 protein: CASGAPGTGVYNEQFF
CDR3 DNA: TGTGCTAGTGGAGCACCCGGGACAGGGGTGTACAATGAGCAGTTCTTC

V gene: TRBV25-1
D gene: -
J gene: TRBJ2-1
clone size: -
CDR3 protein: CASSALTSNEQFF
CDR3 DNA: TGTGCCAGCAGTGCATTAACTAGCAATGAGCAGTTCTTC

V gene: TRBV6-2/TRBV6-3
D gene: -
J gene: TRBJ2-3
clone size: few
CDR3 protein: CASSYRELGTDTQYF
CDR3 DNA: TGTGCCAGCAGTTACCGGGAATTAGGCACAGATACGCAGTATTTT

V gene: TRBV7-9
D gene: TRBD2
J gene: TRBJ2-3
clone size: few
CDR3 protein: CASSQGLAGDPDTQYF
CDR3 DNA: TGTGCCAGCAGCCAGGGACTAGCGGGAGACCCAGATACGCAGTATTTT

V gene: TRBV29-1
D gene: -
J gene: TRBJ2-6
clone size: -
CDR3 protein: CSVVSGAGANVLTF
CDR3 DNA: TGCAGCGTTGTATCCGGGGCTGGGGCCAACGTCCTGACTTTC

V gene: TRBV5-5
D gene: TRBD2
J gene: TRBJ2-3
clone size: -
CDR3 protein: CASSWSGSEDTQYF
CDR3 DNA: TGTGCCAGCAGCTGGAGCGGGAGTGAGGATACGCAGTATTTT

V gene: TRBV6-2/TRBV6-3
D gene: -
J gene: TRBJ2-1
clone size: -
CDR3 protein: CASSHGLEQFF
CDR3 DNA: TGTGCCAGCAGTCACGGACTTGAGCAGTTCTTC

V gene: TRBV6-5
D gene: -
J gene: TRBJ1-2
clone size: -
CDR3 protein: CASSYGGEGGYGYTF
CDR3 DNA: TGTGCCAGCAGTTACGGCGGTGAGGGGGGCTATGGCTACACCTTC

V gene: TRBV19
D gene: TRBD2
J gene: TRBJ2-2
clone size: -
CDR3 protein: CASSAGLAANTGELFF
CDR3 DNA: TGTGCCAGTAGTGCCGGACTAGCGGCGAACACCGGGGAGCTGTTTTTT

V gene: TRBV7-2
D gene: TRBD1
J gene: TRBJ2-5
clone size: many
CDR3 protein: CASSTRRTGGWGETQYF
CDR3 DNA: TGTGCCAGCAGCACCCGTCGGACAGGGGGGTGGGGAGAGACCCAGTACTTC

V gene: TRBV7-2
D gene: -
J gene: TRBJ1-1
clone size: many
CDR3 protein: CASSVSGLTNTEAFF
CDR3 DNA: TGTGCCAGCAGCGTGTCAGGTTTAACGAACACTGAAGCTTTCTTT

V gene: TRBV19
D gene: -
J gene: TRBJ2-1
clone size: -
CDR3 protein: CASSIEGAIYNEQFF
CDR3 DNA: TGTGCCAGTAGTATAGAAGGAGCAATTTACAATGAGCAGTTCTTC

V gene: TRBV7-2
D gene: -
J gene: TRBJ1-3
clone size: many
CDR3 protein: CASSLIFASGNTIYF
CDR3 DNA: TGTGCCAGCAGCTTAATTTTCGCCTCTGGAAACACCATATATTTT

V gene: TRBV7-8
D gene: -
J gene: TRBJ2-2
clone size: -
CDR3 protein: CASSPRRLSEVLFF
CDR3 DNA: TGTGCCAGCAGCCCCCGGAGGCTATCCGAGGTGCTGTTTTTT

V gene: TRBV24-1
D gene: -
J gene: TRBJ2-2
clone size: few
CDR3 protein: CATSDLGLNTGELFF
CDR3 DNA: TGTGCCACCAGTGATTTGGGACTAAACACCGGGGAGCTGTTTTTT

V gene: TRBV11-3
D gene: -
J gene: TRBJ1-5
clone size: -
CDR3 protein: CARLSLEPQHF
CDR3 DNA: TGTGCCCGCTTATCTCTGGAGCCCCAGCATTTT

V gene: TRBV24-1
D gene: -
J gene: TRBJ2-1
clone size: once
CDR3 protein: CATSELQGSEQFF
CDR3 DNA: TGTGCCACCAGTGAATTACAGGGAAGTGAGCAGTTCTTC

V gene: TRBV10-3
D gene: -
J gene: TRBJ2-5
clone size: few
CDR3 protein: CAISLGPDPETQYF
CDR3 DNA: TGTGCCATCAGCCTCGGACCGGACCCGGAGACCCAGTACTTC

V gene: TRBV28
D gene: TRBD2
J gene: TRBJ2-5
clone size: -
CDR3 protein: CASRWDYRETQYF
CDR3 DNA: TGTGCCAGCAGATGGGACTACCGGGAGACCCAGTACTTC

V gene: TRBV5-1
D gene: TRBD1
J gene: TRBJ1-2
clone size: -
CDR3 protein: CASSHWTGGYLYYGYTF
CDR3 DNA: TGCGCCAGCAGCCACTGGACAGGGGGCTACCTATACTATGGCTACACCTTC

V gene: TRBV19
D gene: -
J gene: TRBJ2-6
clone size: -
CDR3 protein: CASSPTQGIPSGANVLTF
CDR3 DNA: TGTGCCAGTAGTCCAACGCAGGGGATTCCCTCTGGGGCCAACGTCCTGACTTTC

V gene: TRBV12-3/TRBV12-4
D gene: -
J gene: TRBJ1-2
clone size: many
CDR3 protein: CASSFWQGNYGYTF
CDR3 DNA: TGTGCCAGCAGTTTTTGGCAGGGGAACTATGGCTACACCTTC

V gene: TRBV6-2/TRBV6-3
D gene: -
J gene: TRBJ2-7
clone size: few
CDR3 protein: CASSYSEQSVGEQYF
CDR3 DNA: TGTGCCAGCAGTTACTCCGAGCAATCGGTGGGCGAGCAGTACTTC